This TCR beta chain was observed in a study of T cells in localized non-small cell lung cancer. Findings and limits, study-wide: Because researchers sequenced only one region of the tumor, heterogeneity is still possible. Uninvolved adjacent lung showed peak T cell clonality, exceeding tumor. Adjacent lung had a median around 60 of the 100 largest tumor clones. Higher T cell density in the blood was associated with longer overall survival, whereas higher adjacent-lung clonality associated with shorter survival.

The CDR3 spans 16 residues. V was pared by 4 bases and J by 1 base, with 15 bases between. Germline V gene lookup returns CDR1 SGHRS and CDR2 YFSETQ. In regard to this clone: The antigen is not known.

Profiling relied on immunoSEQ multiplex PCR, and the TCRdb table lists in-frame clones only, not all of them. The top ten clones hold about 20% of a sample with 3,700 or so clones, 30% of them seen once. This clonotype originated in a male donor older than 55 with stage III lung adenocarcinoma. The starting material was lung tumor tissue, obtained before any cancer treatment. J is TRBJ1-5 and V is TRBV5-1; D gene uncertain. DNA of the CDR3: TGCGCCAGCAGCCCCGGTGGGGTTCGGAGCAATCAGCCCCAGCATTTT. Residues: CASSPGGVRSNQPQHF.